Here is one TCR beta chain with its context. Produced via immunoSEQ multiplex PCR; TCRdb's table is partial and in-frame only. The sample lists about 400,000 clones; approximately 90% were seen once. J was trimmed by 4 bases and V by 5 bases; bases with no gene match: 4. CDR3 length equals 14 residues. From germline, CDR1 is SEHNR and CDR2 FQNEAQ (reference sequence). The entry originates in a study of blood T cell repertoires in COVID-19. What was sequenced was PBMCs or T cells enriched from blood (not recorded which). This TCR derives from a woman aged 45-60 years who had recovered from COVID-19. This chain uses TRBV7-9 with TRBJ1-4; 7 nucleotides align to TRBD1. The CDR3 loop reads CASSQGTDNEKLFF. The CDR3, as DNA: TGTGCCAGCAGCCAGGGGACAGATAATGAAAAACTGTTTTTT.